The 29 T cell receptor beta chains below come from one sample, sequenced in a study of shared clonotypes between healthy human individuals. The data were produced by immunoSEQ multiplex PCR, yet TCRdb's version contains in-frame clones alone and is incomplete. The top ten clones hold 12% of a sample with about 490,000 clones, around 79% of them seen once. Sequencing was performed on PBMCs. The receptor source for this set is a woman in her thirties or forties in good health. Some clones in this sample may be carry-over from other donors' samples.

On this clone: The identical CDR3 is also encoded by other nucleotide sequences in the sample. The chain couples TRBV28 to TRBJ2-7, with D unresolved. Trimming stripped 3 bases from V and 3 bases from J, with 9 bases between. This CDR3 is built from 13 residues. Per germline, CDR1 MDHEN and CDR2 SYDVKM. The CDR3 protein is CASSLPGLYEQYF. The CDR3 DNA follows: TGTGCCAGCAGTTTGCCCGGTCTCTACGAGCAGTACTTC.

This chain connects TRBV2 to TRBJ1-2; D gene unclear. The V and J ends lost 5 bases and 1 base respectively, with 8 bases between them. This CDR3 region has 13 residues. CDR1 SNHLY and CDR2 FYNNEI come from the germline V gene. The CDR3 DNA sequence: TGTGCCAGCAGTACGACGGGTAACTATGGCTACACCTTC. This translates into CASSTTGNYGYTF.

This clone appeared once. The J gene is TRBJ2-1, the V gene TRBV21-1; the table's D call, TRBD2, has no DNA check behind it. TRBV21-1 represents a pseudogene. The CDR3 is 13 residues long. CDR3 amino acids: CASRDYSYNEQFF. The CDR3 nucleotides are TGTGCCAGCAGGGACTACTCCTACAATGAGCAGTTCTTC.

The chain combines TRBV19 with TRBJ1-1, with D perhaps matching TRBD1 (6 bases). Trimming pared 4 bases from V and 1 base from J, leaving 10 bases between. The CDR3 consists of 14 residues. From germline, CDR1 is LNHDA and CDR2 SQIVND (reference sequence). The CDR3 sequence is CASSTDSANTEAFF. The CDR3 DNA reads TGTGCCAGTAGTACGGACAGCGCGAACACTGAAGCTTTCTTT.

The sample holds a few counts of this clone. The CDR3 sequence is CASSWGGTSGETQYF. DNA for the CDR3: TGCGCCAGCAGCTGGGGGGGTACTAGCGGTGAGACCCAGTACTTC. This chain links TRBV5-1 with TRBJ2-5, with TRBD2 matching 8 bases. CDR1 SGHRS and CDR2 YFSETQ come from the germline V gene. This CDR3 spans 15 amino acids. J gave up 5 bases and V 3 bases, and 9 bases lay outside the gene matches. The whole variable domain, filled in from reference TRBV5-1 and TRBJ2-5, reads KAGVTQTPRYLIKTRGQQVTLSCSPISGHRSVSWYQQTPGQGLQFLFEYFSETQRNKGNFPGRFSGRQFSNSRSEMNVSTLELGDSALYLCASSWGGTSGETQYFGPGTRLLVL.

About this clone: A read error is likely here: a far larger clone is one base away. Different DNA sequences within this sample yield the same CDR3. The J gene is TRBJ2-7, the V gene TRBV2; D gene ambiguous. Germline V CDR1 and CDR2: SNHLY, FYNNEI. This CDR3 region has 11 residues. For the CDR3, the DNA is TGTGCCAGCAGCGAAGTGACCGAGCAGTACTTC. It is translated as CASSEVTEQYF.

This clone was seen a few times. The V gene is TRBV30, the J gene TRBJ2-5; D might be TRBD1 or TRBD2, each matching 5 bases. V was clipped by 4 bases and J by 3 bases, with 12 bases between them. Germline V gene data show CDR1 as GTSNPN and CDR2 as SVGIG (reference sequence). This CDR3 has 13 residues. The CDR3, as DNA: TGTGCCTGGACGGGGCTGGGCGAAGAGACCCAGTACTTC. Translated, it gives CAWTGLGEETQYF.

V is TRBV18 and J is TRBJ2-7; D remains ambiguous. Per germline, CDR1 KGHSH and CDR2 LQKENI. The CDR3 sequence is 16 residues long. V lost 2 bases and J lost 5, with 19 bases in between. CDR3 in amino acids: CASSPLAGRLLDEQYF. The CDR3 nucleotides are TGTGCCAGCTCACCATTAGCAGGACGCCTGCTCGACGAGCAGTACTTC.

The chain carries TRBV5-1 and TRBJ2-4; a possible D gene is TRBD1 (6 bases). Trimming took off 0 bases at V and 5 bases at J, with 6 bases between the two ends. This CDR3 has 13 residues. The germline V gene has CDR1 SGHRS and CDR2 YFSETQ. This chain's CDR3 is CASSLGTENIQYF. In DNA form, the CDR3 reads TGCGCCAGCAGCTTGGGGACAGAAAACATTCAGTACTTC.

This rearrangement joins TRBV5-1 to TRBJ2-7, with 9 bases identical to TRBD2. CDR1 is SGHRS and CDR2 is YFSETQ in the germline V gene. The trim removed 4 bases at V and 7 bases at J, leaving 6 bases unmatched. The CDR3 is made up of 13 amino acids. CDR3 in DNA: TGCGCCAGCAGCGCTAGCGGGAAATTTGAGCAGTACTTC. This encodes CASSASGKFEQYF.

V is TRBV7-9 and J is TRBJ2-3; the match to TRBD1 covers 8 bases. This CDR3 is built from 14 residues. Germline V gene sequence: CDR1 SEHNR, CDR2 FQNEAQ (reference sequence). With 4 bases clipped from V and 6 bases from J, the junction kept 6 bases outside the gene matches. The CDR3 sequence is CASSSQTGVDTQYF. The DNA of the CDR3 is TGTGCCAGCAGCTCCCAGACAGGGGTGGATACGCAGTATTTT.

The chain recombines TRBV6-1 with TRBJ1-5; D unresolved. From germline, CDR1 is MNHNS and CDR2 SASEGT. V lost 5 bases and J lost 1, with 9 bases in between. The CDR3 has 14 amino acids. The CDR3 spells CASSFQESNQPQHF. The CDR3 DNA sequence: TGTGCCAGCAGTTTCCAGGAAAGCAATCAGCCCCAGCATTTT.

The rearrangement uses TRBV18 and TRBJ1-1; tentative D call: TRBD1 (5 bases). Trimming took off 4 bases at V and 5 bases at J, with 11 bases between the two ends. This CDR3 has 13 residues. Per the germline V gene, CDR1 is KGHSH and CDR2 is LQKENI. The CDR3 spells CASSREGETEAFF. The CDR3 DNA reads TGTGCCAGCTCACGGGAAGGGGAAACTGAAGCTTTCTTT.

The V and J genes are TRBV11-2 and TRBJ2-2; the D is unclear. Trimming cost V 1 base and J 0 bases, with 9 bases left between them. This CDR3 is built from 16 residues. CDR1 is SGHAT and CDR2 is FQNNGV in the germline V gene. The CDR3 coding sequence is TGTGCCAGCAGCTTAGGGGTGGGCCCGAACACCGGGGAGCTGTTTTTT. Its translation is CASSLGVGPNTGELFF. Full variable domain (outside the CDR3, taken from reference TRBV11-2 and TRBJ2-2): EAGVAQSPRYKIIEKRQSVAFWCNPISGHATLYWYQQILGQGPKLLIQFQNNGVVDDSQLPKDRFSAERLKGVDSTLKIQPAKLEDSAVYLCASSLGVGPNTGELFFGEGSRLTVL.

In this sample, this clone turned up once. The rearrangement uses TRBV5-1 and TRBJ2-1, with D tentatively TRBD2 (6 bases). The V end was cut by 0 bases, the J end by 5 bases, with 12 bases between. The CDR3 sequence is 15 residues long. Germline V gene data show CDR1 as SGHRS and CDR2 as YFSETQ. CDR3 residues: CASSLVSSVDNEQFF. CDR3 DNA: TGCGCCAGCAGCTTGGTGTCTAGCGTAGACAATGAGCAGTTCTTC.

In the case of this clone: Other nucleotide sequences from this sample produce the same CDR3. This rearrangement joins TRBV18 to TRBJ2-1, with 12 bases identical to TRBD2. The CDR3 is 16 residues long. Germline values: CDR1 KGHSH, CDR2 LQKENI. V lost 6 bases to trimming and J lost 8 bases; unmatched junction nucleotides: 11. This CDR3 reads CASSPLAGGPGDEQFF. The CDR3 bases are TGTGCCAGCTCCCCGCTAGCGGGAGGGCCAGGGGATGAGCAGTTCTTC.

The CDR3: CASSQDEGGHQPQHF. The CDR3 DNA reads TGTGCCAGCAGCCAAGATGAGGGGGGCCATCAGCCCCAGCATTTT. The chain carries TRBV11-2 and TRBJ1-5, with D possibly TRBD1 on 6 matching bases. Trimming stripped 5 bases from V and 5 bases from J, with 16 bases between. The germline CDR1 and CDR2 sequences are SGHAT and FQNNGV. The CDR3 loop spans 15 amino acids.

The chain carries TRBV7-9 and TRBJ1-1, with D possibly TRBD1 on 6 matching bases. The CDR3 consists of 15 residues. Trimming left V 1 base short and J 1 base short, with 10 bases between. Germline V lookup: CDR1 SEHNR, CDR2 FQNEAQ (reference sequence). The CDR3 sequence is CASSLVGGGNTEAFF. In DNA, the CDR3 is TGTGCCAGCAGCTTAGTAGGGGGTGGGAACACTGAAGCTTTCTTT.

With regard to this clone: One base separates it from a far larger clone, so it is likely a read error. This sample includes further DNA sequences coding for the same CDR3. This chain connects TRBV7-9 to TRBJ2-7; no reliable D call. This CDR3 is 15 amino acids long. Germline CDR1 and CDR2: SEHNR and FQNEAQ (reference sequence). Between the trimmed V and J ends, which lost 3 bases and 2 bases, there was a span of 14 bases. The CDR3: CASSFLRYSPYEQYF. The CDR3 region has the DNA TGTGCCAGCAGCTTCCTCCGCTACTCACCCTACGAGCAGTACTTC.

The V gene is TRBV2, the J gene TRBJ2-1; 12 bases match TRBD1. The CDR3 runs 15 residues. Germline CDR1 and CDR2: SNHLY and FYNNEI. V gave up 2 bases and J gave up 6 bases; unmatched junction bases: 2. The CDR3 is CASSELGQGANEQFF. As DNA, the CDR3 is TGTGCCAGCAGTGAACTGGGACAGGGGGCCAATGAGCAGTTCTTC.

CDR3 residues: CASSLAAGANYEQYF. The CDR3, as DNA: TGCGCCAGCAGCCTAGCGGCAGGGGCTAACTACGAGCAGTACTTC. The V and J genes are TRBV5-1 and TRBJ2-7; maybe TRBD2 (7 bases). Between the trimmed V and J ends, which lost 4 bases and 3 bases, there was a span of 17 bases. Germline-derived CDR1 and CDR2 are SGHRS and YFSETQ. The CDR3 is 15 amino acids.

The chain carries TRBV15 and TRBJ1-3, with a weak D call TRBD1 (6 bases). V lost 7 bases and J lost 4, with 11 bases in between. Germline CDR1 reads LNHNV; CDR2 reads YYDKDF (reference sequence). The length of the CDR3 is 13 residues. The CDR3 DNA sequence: TGTGCCACCACCGAGGGGGGAGGAAACACCATATATTTT. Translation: CATTEGGGNTIYF.

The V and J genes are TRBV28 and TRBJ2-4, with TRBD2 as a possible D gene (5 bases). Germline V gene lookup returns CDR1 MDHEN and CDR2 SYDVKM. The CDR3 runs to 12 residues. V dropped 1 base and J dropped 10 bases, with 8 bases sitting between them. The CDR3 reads CASSLSWEIQYF. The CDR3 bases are TGTGCCAGCAGTTTATCGTGGGAGATTCAGTACTTC.

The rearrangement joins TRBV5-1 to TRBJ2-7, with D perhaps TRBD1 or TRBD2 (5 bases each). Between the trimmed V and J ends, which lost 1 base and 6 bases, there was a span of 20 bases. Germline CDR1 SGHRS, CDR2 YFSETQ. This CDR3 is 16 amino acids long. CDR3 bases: TGCGCCAGCAGCTTGTTTATGGGACGACTAACCGCCGAGCAGTACTTC. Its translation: CASSLFMGRLTAEQYF.

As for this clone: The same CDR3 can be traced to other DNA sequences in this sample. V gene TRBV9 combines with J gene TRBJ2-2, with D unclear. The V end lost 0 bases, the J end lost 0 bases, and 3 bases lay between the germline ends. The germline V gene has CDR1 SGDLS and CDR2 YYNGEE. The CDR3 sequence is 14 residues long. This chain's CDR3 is CASSVAANTGELFF. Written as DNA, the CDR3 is TGTGCCAGCAGCGTAGCCGCGAACACCGGGGAGCTGTTTTTT.

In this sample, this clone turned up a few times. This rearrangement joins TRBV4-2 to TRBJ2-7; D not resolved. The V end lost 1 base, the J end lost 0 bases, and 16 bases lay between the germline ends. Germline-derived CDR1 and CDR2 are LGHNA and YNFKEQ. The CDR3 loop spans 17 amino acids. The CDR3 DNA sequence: TGTGCCAGCAGCCAAGTAACAGACGGCGGCGGCTCCTACGAGCAGTACTTC. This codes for CASSQVTDGGGSYEQYF.

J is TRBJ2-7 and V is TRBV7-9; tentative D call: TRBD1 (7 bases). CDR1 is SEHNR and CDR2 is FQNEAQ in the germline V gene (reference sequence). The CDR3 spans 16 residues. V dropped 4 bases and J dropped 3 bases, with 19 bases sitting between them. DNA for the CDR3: TGTGCCAGCAGCTCCCCCCGGGGGACAGCTATCTACGAGCAGTACTTC. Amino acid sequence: CASSSPRGTAIYEQYF. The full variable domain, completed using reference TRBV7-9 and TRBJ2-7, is DTGVSQNPRHKITKRGQNVTFRCDPISEHNRLYWYRQTLGQGPEFLTYFQNEAQLEKSRLLSDRFSAERPKGSFSTLEIQRTEQGDSAMYLCASSSPRGTAIYEQYFGPGTRLTVT.

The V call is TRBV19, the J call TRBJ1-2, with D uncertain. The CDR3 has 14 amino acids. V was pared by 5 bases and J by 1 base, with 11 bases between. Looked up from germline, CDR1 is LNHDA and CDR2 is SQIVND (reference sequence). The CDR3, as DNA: TGTGCCAGTAGTCTAAGACACAGTAACTATGGCTACACCTTC. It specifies CASSLRHSNYGYTF.

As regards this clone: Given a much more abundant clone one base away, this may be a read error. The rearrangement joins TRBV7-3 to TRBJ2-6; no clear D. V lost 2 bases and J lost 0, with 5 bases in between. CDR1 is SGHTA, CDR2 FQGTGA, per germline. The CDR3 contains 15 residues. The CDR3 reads CASSLVLSGANVLTF. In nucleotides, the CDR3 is TGTGCCAGCAGCTTAGTTCTCTCTGGGGCCAACGTCCTGACTTTC.